The T cell receptor (beta chain) described here comes from a study of T cell responses to AZD1222 COVID-19 vaccine. About the research overall: Researchers grouped second doses given at about 4 or about 12 weeks into one pool.

The germline V gene encodes CDR1 SGHTA and CDR2 FQGNSA. CDR3 length equals 13 residues. The ends were cut back, 11 bases at V and 7 bases at J, with 18 bases in the middle. Regarding the study as a whole: The study sampled repertoires only after the peak T cell response. Among vaccine-associated CD4 TCRs, coverage spanned spike, with dominance at 160-218 and 743-854.

The repertoire was sequenced with immunoSEQ multiplex PCR; TCRdb's copy has only in-frame clones and lacks some. Among roughly 120,000 clones listed, roughly 90% were seen once. A remark on this clone: Its target is unknown.

The sequencing used peripheral blood, collected on day 0 of AZD1222 vaccination. This chain connects TRBV7-2 to TRBJ2-1; D may be TRBD1 (5 bases). The sequence was obtained from an adult in good health. The CDR3 nucleotides read TGTGCCGCAGGCACTTTCAAGGGGAATGAGCAGTTCTTC. Protein sequence: CAAGTFKGNEQFF.